The 27 T cell receptor beta chains below were found in one sample sequenced in a study of shared clonotypes between healthy human individuals (dated by TCRdb to the early 2020s). The library was obtained by the immunoSEQ multiplex PCR assay. TCRdb re-hosts the immuneACCESS table, in-frame sequences only. Its copies lack some clones; in the studies checked, an unresolved V gene accounts for under half of them, and the cause for the rest is not known. The sample contains 950,000 to 1,100,000 clones, about 84% of them found a single time. Of the sample, 0.6% to 0.7% falls within the top ten clones. The sample was memory CD4+ T cells from PBMCs. The label giving this sample's cell subset or site can be read as: CD45RA-negative fraction. The receptor set was obtained from a man aged 18-30 years in good health. Some clones in this sample may be carry-over from other donors' samples.

The sample holds a few counts of this clone. The chain employs TRBV9 and TRBJ1-1, with unresolved D. The germline V and J ends were trimmed by 0 bases and 5 bases, with 17 bases remaining between them. The germline V gene has CDR1 SGDLS and CDR2 YYNGEE. This CDR3 region has 16 residues. CDR3 sequence: CASSVAPQGSGTEAFF. The DNA of the CDR3 is TGTGCCAGCAGCGTAGCCCCTCAAGGGTCGGGGACTGAAGCTTTCTTT.

J is TRBJ2-7 and V is TRBV11-1, with D possibly being TRBD1 (7 bases). Germline-derived CDR1 and CDR2 are SGHAT and FQDESV (reference sequence). V was cut by 5 bases and J by 0 bases, with 14 bases left in between. The CDR3 loop spans 15 amino acids. CDR3 in DNA: TGTGCCAGCAGCCGGGACTGGGACAGCTCCTACGAGCAGTACTTC. This codes for CASSRDWDSSYEQYF.

The genes are TRBV5-6 and TRBJ2-4; 10 nucleotides match TRBD1. Germline assignment: CDR1 SGHDT and CDR2 YYEEEE. J lost 0 bases, V lost 4 bases, and 4 bases had no gene match. The CDR3 has 16 amino acids. The CDR3 DNA is TGTGCCAGCAGCACAGACAGGGGGCTAGCCAAAAACATTCAGTACTTC. Its translation is CASSTDRGLAKNIQYF.

This rearrangement joins TRBV21-1 to TRBJ1-5; TRBD1 is the table's D call, not checked against the DNA. TRBV21-1 is shown as a pseudogene. CDR3 size: 16 residues. CDR3 sequence: CASSKDRQSSNQPQHF. The CDR3 region has the DNA TGTGCCAGCAGCAAAGACAGGCAGAGTAGCAATCAGCCCCAGCATTTT.

The rearrangement links TRBV6-5 to TRBJ2-7; TRBD1 aligns across 10 bases. J gave up 4 bases and V 6 bases, and 6 bases lay outside the gene matches. Germline V CDR1 and CDR2: MNHEY, SVGAGI. The CDR3 totals 14 residues. CDR3: CASRPDRGRYEQYF. The CDR3 DNA reads as TGTGCCAGCAGGCCCGACAGGGGGCGTTACGAGCAGTACTTC.

This chain joins TRBV2 and TRBJ2-7; D call uncertain. V lost 6 bases and J lost 2, with 14 bases in between. This CDR3 region has 14 residues. From germline, CDR1 is SNHLY and CDR2 FYNNEI. CDR3 sequence: CASSDGPQPYEQYF. The CDR3 bases are TGTGCCAGCAGCGATGGCCCTCAACCCTACGAGCAGTACTTC.

As to this clone: This sequence may be a read error, since a much larger clone differs from it by one base. Within the sample, other DNA sequences also encode this same CDR3. The rearrangement joins TRBV28 to TRBJ2-3; 8 bases match TRBD2. The CDR3 length is 15 residues. The germline gives CDR1 MDHEN, CDR2 SYDVKM. For the CDR3, the DNA is TGTGCCAGCAGTTCCGCGGGAGGCGAGGCAGATACGCAATATTTT. Its protein is CASSSAGGEADTQYF. The full variable domain, its missing parts supplied by reference TRBV28 and TRBJ2-3, is DVKVTQSSRYLVKRTGEKVFLECVQDMDHENMFWYRQDPGLGLRLIYFSYDVKMKEKGDIPEGYSVSREKKERFSLILESASTNQTSMYLCASSSAGGEADTQYFGPGTRLTVL.

The genes are TRBV7-9 and TRBJ1-6, with D unresolved. Germline V gives CDR1 SEHNR, CDR2 FQNEAQ (reference sequence). CDR3 size: 13 residues. The V end was cut by 2 bases, the J end by 8 bases, with 7 bases between. The CDR3 region is CASSLSGYSPLHF. Here the CDR3 DNA reads TGTGCCAGCAGCTTATCGGGGTATTCACCCCTCCACTTT.

A single count supports this clone. A far larger clone is off by one base, so a read error is likely. The CDR3 bases are TGCGCCAGCAGCTTGGTCCCAGCGGGCAACTACGAGCAGTACTTC. This codes for CASSLVPAGNYEQYF. The chain carries TRBV5-1 and TRBJ2-7; tentatively, D is TRBD2 (6 bases). CDR1 is SGHRS and CDR2 is YFSETQ in the germline V gene. V was clipped by 0 bases and J by 3 bases, with 13 bases between them. The CDR3 runs to 15 residues.

This clone came up a few times. The chain uses TRBV19 and TRBJ2-5; 10 bases are a match to TRBD1. CDR1 LNHDA and CDR2 SQIVND come from the germline V gene (reference sequence). J lost 4 bases, V lost 6 bases, and 8 bases had no gene match. The CDR3 consists of 15 residues. CDR3 sequence: CASSSPGQGRETQYF. The CDR3 coding sequence is TGTGCCAGTAGCTCTCCGGGACAGGGGAGAGAGACCCAGTACTTC. Based on the CDR3 plus reference TRBV19 and TRBJ2-5, the full variable domain is DGGITQSPKYLFRKEGQNVTLSCEQNLNHDAMYWYRQDPGQGLRLIYYSQIVNDFQKGDIAEGYSVSREKKESFPLTVTSAQKNPTAFYLCASSSPGQGRETQYFGPGTRLLVL.

The chain employs TRBV27 and TRBJ2-3; D is perhaps TRBD1 (5 bases). Germline V gene lookup returns CDR1 MNHEY and CDR2 SMNVEV (reference sequence). Trimming removed 3 bases from V and 4 bases from J, with 14 bases in between. This CDR3 is 15 amino acids long. The CDR3: CASSLVRVGSDTQYF. DNA for the CDR3: TGTGCCAGCAGTTTGGTCAGGGTAGGATCAGATACGCAGTATTTT.

CDR3 DNA: TGTGCCTGGAGTAACGGTATAGATACGCAGTATTTT. Protein: CAWSNGIDTQYF. V gene TRBV30 combines with J gene TRBJ2-3; D ambiguous. The CDR3 length is 12 residues. V lost 2 bases to trimming and J lost 5 bases, with 8 bases between them. Looked up from germline, CDR1 is GTSNPN and CDR2 is SVGIG (reference sequence).

The V call is TRBV5-1, the J call TRBJ1-4; the D is unclear. Trimming stripped 0 bases from V and 7 bases from J, with 16 bases between. Germline V gene data show CDR1 as SGHRS and CDR2 as YFSETQ. The CDR3 covers 16 residues. CDR3 sequence reads: CASSLDPLTVGEKLFF. DNA for the CDR3: TGCGCCAGCAGCTTGGATCCCCTCACGGTGGGTGAAAAACTGTTTTTT.

The V gene is TRBV4-1, the J gene TRBJ2-2, with 7 nucleotides matching TRBD2. Trimming removed 7 bases from V and 4 bases from J; junction bases left unmatched: 9. Germline assignment: CDR1 MGHRA and CDR2 YSYEKL. This CDR3 contains 15 residues. The CDR3 loop reads CASTGGSGGTGELFF. The CDR3 DNA reads as TGCGCCAGCACCGGGGGGAGTGGGGGCACCGGGGAGCTGTTTTTT.

The rearrangement links TRBV7-8 to TRBJ2-7; D is possibly TRBD1 (5 bases). The CDR3 spans 17 residues. V was clipped by 1 base and J by 4 bases, with 20 bases between them. CDR1 is SGHVS, CDR2 FQNEAQ, per germline. The CDR3 region has the DNA TGTGCCAGCAGCTTAGGGGCCCTGGGGCAAGTGACTTACGAGCAGTACTTC. This translates into CASSLGALGQVTYEQYF.

The V gene is TRBV5-4, the J gene TRBJ2-5, with 8 bases aligning to TRBD2. The J call is in doubt because the DNA end fits TRBJ2-7 better. Germline V gives CDR1 SGHNT, CDR2 YYREEE (reference sequence). This CDR3 region has 15 residues. The CDR3 DNA is TGTGCCAGCAGCCCGGGAGGGGAAGGCTCCTACGAGCAGTACTTC. Protein: CASSPGGEGSYEQYF.

Remarks on this clone: The junction differs from germline at one of its ends, possibly a read error. The chain has TRBV15 and TRBJ2-7; D call uncertain. Germline V CDR1 and CDR2: LNHNV, YYDKDF (reference sequence). CDR3 length: 12 amino acids. The CDR3 nucleotides read TGTGCCACCAGCAGAGATGGCACCGTTCATCACTTC. The encoded protein is CATSRDGTVHHF.

The rearrangement links TRBV19 to TRBJ2-1; D is undetermined. CDR1 and CDR2 from the germline V gene are LNHDA and SQIVND (reference sequence). The CDR3 loop spans 15 amino acids. V lost 3 bases, J lost 3 bases, and 12 bases lay in between. CDR3 in amino acids: CASSMGWQYYNEQFF. The DNA of the CDR3 is TGTGCCAGTAGTATGGGTTGGCAGTACTACAATGAGCAGTTCTTC.

The chain carries TRBV28 and TRBJ2-7; D remains ambiguous. This CDR3 is 13 amino acids long. Trimming removed 2 bases from V and 3 bases from J, with 8 bases in between. Germline loops: CDR1 MDHEN, CDR2 SYDVKM. The CDR3, as DNA: TGTGCCAGCAGTTTACCCCGACACTACGAGCAGTACTTC. This gives the protein CASSLPRHYEQYF.

J is TRBJ1-1 and V is TRBV4-1; 8 bases fit TRBD1. From germline, CDR1 is MGHRA and CDR2 YSYEKL. This CDR3 region has 16 residues. V was clipped by 0 bases and J by 4 bases; unmatched bases: 7. Here the CDR3 reads CASSQDSRRGLTEAFF. The CDR3 DNA sequence: TGCGCCAGCAGCCAAGATAGCCGCAGGGGGCTCACTGAAGCTTTCTTT.

V usage is TRBV2 and J usage is TRBJ2-7; D possibly corresponds to TRBD2 (5 bases). The V end was cut by 3 bases, the J end by 5 bases, with 11 bases between. The CDR3 is 13 residues long. Germline CDR1 and CDR2: SNHLY and FYNNEI. CDR3: CASSERETNEQYF. The CDR3 DNA sequence: TGTGCCAGCAGTGAGAGGGAGACGAACGAGCAGTACTTC.

The chain combines TRBV28 with TRBJ1-4; 7 bases match TRBD1. The junction had 7 bases not matched to a gene; V was cut back by 5 bases and J by 4 bases. CDR1 MDHEN and CDR2 SYDVKM come from the germline V gene. The CDR3 is 15 residues long. The CDR3 nucleotides read TGTGCCAGCAGTCTAGACAGGGCCCTTAATGAAAAACTGTTTTTT. Protein: CASSLDRALNEKLFF.

Only a few counts were recorded for this clone. The chain couples TRBV27 to TRBJ2-3; tentatively, D is TRBD1 or TRBD2 (5 bases each). Germline values: CDR1 MNHEY, CDR2 SMNVEV (reference sequence). V was trimmed by 7 bases and J by 3 bases, leaving 17 bases between them. The CDR3 sequence is 15 residues long. The CDR3 reads CASNTGTLRTDTQYF. The CDR3 DNA sequence: TGTGCCAGCAACACCGGGACCCTACGGACAGATACGCAGTATTTT.

The chain recombines TRBV5-1 with TRBJ2-1; 7 bases align to TRBD2. The junction had 7 bases not matched to a gene; V was cut back by 0 bases and J by 4 bases. Germline lookup yields CDR1 SGHRS and CDR2 YFSETQ. The CDR3 is made up of 16 amino acids. The CDR3 region has the DNA TGCGCCAGCAGCTTGGGTCGACTAGCCGATTACAATGAGCAGTTCTTC. Protein: CASSLGRLADYNEQFF.

This chain links TRBV7-9 with TRBJ2-6, with D possibly TRBD1 on 6 matching bases. Germline loops: CDR1 SEHNR, CDR2 FQNEAQ (reference sequence). V lost 5 bases to trimming and J lost 4 bases, with 9 bases between them. The CDR3 has 14 residues. The CDR3 spells CASSIQGGANVLTF. The CDR3 DNA reads TGTGCCAGCAGCATCCAGGGGGGGGCCAACGTCCTGACTTTC. The full variable domain, in which reference TRBV7-9 and TRBJ2-6 provide the parts outside the CDR3, is DTGVSQNPRHKITKRGQNVTFRCDPISEHNRLYWYRQTLGQGPEFLTYFQNEAQLEKSRLLSDRFSAERPKGSFSTLEIQRTEQGDSAMYLCASSIQGGANVLTFGAGSRLTVL.

The table lists this clone with a few counts. Other DNA sequences of this sample code for an identical CDR3. The chain couples TRBV28 to TRBJ1-2; 7 nucleotides line up with TRBD1. Germline V gene sequence: CDR1 MDHEN, CDR2 SYDVKM. V was pared by 6 bases and J by 2 bases, with 9 bases of the junction left unmatched. This CDR3 contains 15 residues. CDR3 loop: CASSPAGTVNYGYTF. DNA for the CDR3: TGTGCCAGCAGCCCCGCCGGGACAGTGAACTATGGCTACACCTTC.

The chain employs TRBV4-2 and TRBJ2-5; the D gene is possibly TRBD2 (5 bases). This CDR3 has 15 amino acids. Germline V gives CDR1 LGHNA, CDR2 YNFKEQ. Between the trimmed V and J ends, which lost 1 base and 1 base, there was a span of 10 bases. CDR3 in DNA: TGTGCCAGCAGCCAAGTAAGAGCGGTCCAAGAGACCCAGTACTTC. Its protein is CASSQVRAVQETQYF.